Following are 31 T cell receptor beta chains from one sample sequenced in a study of regulatory T cells in long-lasting Graves disease. CDR3 regions were amplified by Arm-PCR using iRepertoire HTBI primers to build TCR beta libraries. TCRdb reprocessed the multiplex PCR reads via MiXCR and lists one record per CDR3 protein. The sample lists 250,000 to 300,000 distinct CDR3 sequences; approximately 20% were seen once. Time point reported: newly diagnosed GD, antithyroid drugs for less than 3 months. TCR sequences were obtained from RNA taken from PBMCs. In addition, the sample was reused for a study of T cells in Graves' hyperthyroidism and ophthalmopathy.

The sequenced sample was peripheral blood mononuclear cells (PBMCs), obtained at new diagnosis, from a patient treated with antithyroid drugs. Receptors were obtained from a woman aged 25 to 39 with Graves disease.

This clonotype was counted many times. The rearrangement uses TRBV9 and TRBJ2-7; a possible D gene is TRBD1 (6 bases). The CDR3 consists of 15 residues. The ends were cut back, 1 base at V and 4 bases at J, with 15 bases in the middle. Germline CDR1 is SGDLS and CDR2 is YYNGEE. CDR3 in amino acids: CASSVSSGGSYEQYF. The DNA of the CDR3 is TGTGCCAGCAGCGTAAGTTCTGGGGGCTCTTACGAGCAGTACTTC.

Regarding this clonotype: A far larger clone lies a single base away; this is likely a read error. No conserved phenylalanine or tryptophan ends this CDR3, so it is likely a read error. V is TRBV5-5 and J is TRBJ1-1; D gene uncertain. CDR1 is SGHKS and CDR2 is YYEKEE in the germline V gene (reference sequence). The CDR3 sequence is 12 residues long. Trimming left V 2 bases short and J 4 bases short, with 6 bases between. The CDR3 region has the DNA TGTGCCAGCAGCTTTTTGAGCACTGAAGCTTTCTTA. Translating gives CASSFLSTEAFL.

The J gene is TRBJ1-1, the V gene TRBV10-3, with D possibly being TRBD1 (5 bases). This CDR3 contains 13 residues. Between the trimmed V and J ends, which lost 2 bases and 3 bases, there was a span of 7 bases. Germline V gives CDR1 ENHRY, CDR2 SYGVKD. The CDR3 loop is CAISEGADTEAFF. The DNA of the CDR3 is TGTGCCATCAGTGAGGGGGCAGACACTGAAGCTTTCTTT.

A remark on this clonotype: A much larger clone is a single base away; this may be a read error. The rearrangement joins TRBV6-2 or TRBV6-3 to TRBJ2-1; D possibly matches TRBD1 or TRBD2 (5 bases each). CDR1 and CDR2 from the germline V gene are MNHEY and SVGEGT. The ends were cut back, 11 bases at V and 7 bases at J, with 21 bases in the middle. The CDR3 sequence is 14 residues long. The CDR3 DNA follows: TGTGCCCCCCACCGGGACCATGGGTGGAATGAGCAGTTCTTC. Protein sequence: CAPHRDHGWNEQFF.

This clonotype was counted many times. The V call is TRBV12-3 or TRBV12-4, the J call TRBJ1-5; D uncertain. Trimming cost V 1 base and J 1 base, with 5 bases left between them. The CDR3 runs 14 residues. CDR3 protein: CASSLGTSNQPQHF. The CDR3, as DNA: TGTGCCAGCAGTTTAGGTACGAGCAATCAGCCCCAGCATTTT.

The chain is built from TRBV7-2 and TRBJ2-5; D is perhaps TRBD1 or TRBD2 (5 bases each). Deletions cut 1 base from V and 13 bases from J, with 10 bases between. This CDR3 contains 11 residues. From germline, CDR1 is SGHTA and CDR2 FQGNSA. The CDR3 bases are TGTGCCAGCAGCTTAGGGGGGACCTGGTACTTC. It is translated as CASSLGGTWYF.

This clonotype was counted at least ten times. This chain links TRBV12-3 or TRBV12-4 with TRBJ2-2, with 12 bases lining up with TRBD2. CDR3 length: 16 residues. V was clipped by 4 bases and J by 3 bases; unmatched bases: 3. The CDR3 DNA reads TGTGCCAGCAGTTCGACTAGCGGGGGATACACCGGGGAGCTGTTTTTT. Translation gives CASSSTSGGYTGELFF.

At least ten counts were recorded for this clonotype. The genes are TRBV20-1 and TRBJ2-7; the D call may be TRBD1 or TRBD2 (6 bases each). The CDR3 is 13 residues long. Per germline, CDR1 DFQATT and CDR2 SNEGSKA (reference sequence). Trimming left V 6 bases short and J 5 bases short, with 17 bases between. The CDR3 bases are TGCAGTGCACCAACCGGGGGCCGCCACGAGCAGTACTTC. It translates to CSAPTGGRHEQYF.

Ten or more counts support this clonotype. This chain joins TRBV6-1 and TRBJ2-7; TRBD1 is a possible D gene (5 bases). Trimming pared 3 bases from V and 9 bases from J, leaving 12 bases between. The V gene's germline CDR1 is MNHNS and CDR2 SASEGT. The CDR3 is made up of 12 amino acids. In nucleotides, the CDR3 is TGTGCCAGCAGTGAGGTGGTTCAGGGGCAGTACTTC. Translation: CASSEVVQGQYF.

In DNA form, the CDR3 reads TGTGCCGGGGGCTTGAGCTCCTACGAGCAGTACTTC. Amino acid sequence: CAGGLSSYEQYF. V gene TRBV7-9 combines with J gene TRBJ2-7, with D maybe TRBD1 (6 bases). The CDR3 is made up of 12 amino acids. The V gene's germline CDR1 is SEHNR and CDR2 FQNEAQ (reference sequence). V lost 11 bases and J lost 0, with 11 bases in between.

The table lists this clonotype with many counts. The chain recombines TRBV6-5 with TRBJ1-2; a weak D match, TRBD1 (5 bases). The CDR3 extends over 16 amino acids. CDR1 is MNHEY, CDR2 SVGAGI, per germline. With 2 bases removed from V and 5 bases from J, the gap between germline ends came to 18 bases. The CDR3 loop is CASSYLGRRGTYGYTF. In DNA form, the CDR3 reads TGTGCCAGCAGTTACCTTGGACGGAGAGGGACTTATGGCTACACCTTC.

Regarding this clonotype: A read error is likely here: a far larger clone is one base away. This chain links TRBV13 with TRBJ2-1, with a weak D call TRBD1 (6 bases). CDR3 length equals 14 residues. Germline assignment: CDR1 PRHDT and CDR2 FYEKMQ (reference sequence). With 6 bases removed from V and 9 bases from J, the gap between germline ends came to 18 bases. The CDR3 DNA is TGTGCCAGCAGTTCCGGACAGTCGTTGGGTGAGCAGTTCTTC. This codes for CASSSGQSLGEQFF. Full variable domain (missing parts from reference TRBV13 and TRBJ2-1): AAGVIQSPRHLIKEKRETATLKCYPIPRHDTVYWYQQGPGQDPQFLISFYEKMQSDKGSIPDRFSAQQFSDYHSELNMSSLELGDSALYFCASSSGQSLGEQFFGPGTRLTVL.

Comments on this clonotype: A much larger clone differs from this one at a single base, so this may be a read error. This chain links TRBV7-2 with TRBJ2-3; 11 bases agree with TRBD2. Trimming cost V 2 bases and J 2 bases; bases outside gene matches: 6. Germline V lookup: CDR1 SGHTA, CDR2 FQGNSA. This CDR3 has 17 amino acids. The CDR3 DNA reads as TGTGCCAGCAGCTTATCTTGTAGCGGGGGGGTCACAGATACGCAGTATTTT. Its protein is CASSLSCSGGVTDTQYF.

This clonotype was counted only a few times. A far larger clone lies a single base away; this is likely a read error. This sequence joins TRBV3-1 and TRBJ2-3; TRBD1 might be the D (5 bases). The J call may be wrong; the DNA end is better matched by TRBJ1-1. The germline V gene has CDR1 LGHDT and CDR2 YNNKEL (reference sequence). The CDR3 is 13 amino acids. The CDR3 coding sequence is TGTGCCAGCAGCCAAGTTATGGGGACTGGAGCTTTCTTT. Amino acids: CASSQVMGTGAFF.

This clonotype was seen ten or more times. This chain links TRBV6-2 or TRBV6-3 with TRBJ2-7, with TRBD1 identical over 9 bases. The J segment lost 2 bases and the V segment lost 7 bases, leaving 6 bases of the junction unmatched. This CDR3 contains 14 residues. The germline CDR1 and CDR2 sequences are MNHEY and SVGEGT. The CDR3 DNA sequence: TGTGCCAGCAACCGACGACAGGGGGCCTACGAGCAGTACTTC. Protein product: CASNRRQGAYEQYF.

The J gene is TRBJ2-1, the V gene TRBV11-2, with 10 bases identical to TRBD1. The V and J ends lost 5 bases and 6 bases, in that order; junction bases with no gene match: 10. The CDR3 totals 16 residues. Germline loops: CDR1 SGHAT, CDR2 FQNNGV. The CDR3: CASSGPGQGFSNEQFF. As DNA, the CDR3 is TGTGCCAGCAGCGGGCCGGGACAGGGGTTCTCCAATGAGCAGTTCTTC. Full variable domain (outside the CDR3, taken from reference TRBV11-2 and TRBJ2-1): EAGVAQSPRYKIIEKRQSVAFWCNPISGHATLYWYQQILGQGPKLLIQFQNNGVVDDSQLPKDRFSAERLKGVDSTLKIQPAKLEDSAVYLCASSGPGQGFSNEQFFGPGTRLTVL.

This clonotype appeared many times. The genes are TRBV6-1 and TRBJ1-2, with TRBD1 identical over 10 bases. J was trimmed by 6 bases and V by 7 bases; bases with no gene match: 11. Per germline, CDR1 MNHNS and CDR2 SASEGT. This CDR3 is 15 amino acids long. CDR3 residues: CASTSLDRGVHGYTF. The CDR3 nucleotides are TGTGCCAGCACCTCCTTGGACAGGGGGGTGCATGGCTACACCTTC.

Many counts were recorded for this clonotype. At one end the junction does not follow the germline gene, possibly because of a read error. The chain recombines TRBV11-2 with TRBJ1-3; unclear D gene. This CDR3 spans 12 amino acids. CDR1 SGHAT and CDR2 FQNNGV come from the germline V gene. Written as DNA, the CDR3 is TGTGCCAGCAGTTTAGAGGTGAACACCATATATTTT. As protein: CASSLEVNTIYF.

This clonotype was counted many times. The chain joins TRBV6-1 to TRBJ1-6; 8 nucleotides align to TRBD1. The CDR3 contains 15 residues. CDR1 is MNHNS and CDR2 is SASEGT in the germline V gene. Germline trimming cut 5 bases from V and 7 bases from J; bases unmatched to any gene: 7. CDR3 region: CASSRTGSENSPLHF. The CDR3 DNA follows: TGTGCCAGCAGTAGGACAGGGTCGGAAAATTCACCCCTCCACTTT.

This clonotype was counted at least ten times. J is TRBJ2-1 and V is TRBV12-5, with D maybe TRBD1 (5 bases). CDR1 is LGHNT and CDR2 is FRNRAP in the germline V gene. The CDR3 loop spans 13 amino acids. The V gene lost 6 bases and the J gene lost 5 bases, with 11 bases spanning the gap. CDR3 sequence (DNA): TGTGCTAGTGGCTCAAGACAGAACAATGAGCAGTTCTTC. It encodes CASGSRQNNEQFF.

Notes on this clonotype: This sequence may be a read error, since a much larger clone differs from it by one base. V and J are TRBV10-3 and TRBJ1-2; D remains ambiguous. The CDR3 totals 15 residues. Germline CDR1 and CDR2: ENHRY and SYGVKD. V lost 4 bases and J 4 bases, leaving 16 bases between the germline ends. CDR3 coding DNA: TGTGCCATCAGTGGGGCGTCAGGAACGAGCTATGGCTACACCTTC. Translated, it gives CAISGASGTSYGYTF.

This clonotype was picked up one time. A much larger clone lies a single base off, so this may be a read error. J is TRBJ1-2 and V is TRBV5-1; D unclear. In germline, CDR1 is SGHRS, CDR2 YFSETQ. The V end lost 3 bases, the J end lost 3 bases, and 9 bases lay between the germline ends. The CDR3 extends over 13 amino acids. In nucleotides, the CDR3 is TGCGCCAGCAGCTACCAGGCAGACTATGGCTACACCTTC. Protein: CASSYQADYGYTF.

This clonotype was counted ten times or more. V usage is TRBV4-1 and J usage is TRBJ2-5; D is tentatively TRBD1 or TRBD2 (6 bases each). The length of the CDR3 is 15 residues. CDR1 and CDR2 (germline): MGHRA, YSYEKL. Trimming stripped 1 base from V and 5 bases from J, with 14 bases between. The CDR3 bases are TGCGCCAGCAGCCAAGGGGGGGCAGGGATGGAGACCCAGTACTTC. Translating it yields CASSQGGAGMETQYF.

This chain uses TRBV7-2 with TRBJ2-3, with TRBD1 identical over 8 bases. This CDR3 contains 15 residues. Germline values: CDR1 SGHTA, CDR2 FQGNSA. The V segment lost 2 bases and the J segment 1 base; nucleotides outside the gene matches: 2. The CDR3 coding sequence is TGTGCCAGCAGCTTAACGGACAGGGGCACAGATACGCAGTATTTT. Translation: CASSLTDRGTDTQYF.

This clonotype was observed a single time. This could be a read error, since a much larger clone is one nucleotide away. The V gene is TRBV20-1, the J gene TRBJ2-5, with 10 bases lining up with TRBD2. J was trimmed by 9 bases and V by 5 bases; bases with no gene match: 9. This CDR3 contains 13 residues. Germline values: CDR1 DFQATT, CDR2 SNEGSKA (reference sequence). In nucleotides, the CDR3 is TGCAGTGCTGGACCGGGAGCGGGGGGGCCCCAGTACTTC. It encodes CSAGPGAGGPQYF.

In this sample, this clonotype turned up a few times. The chain uses TRBV29-1 and TRBJ2-2; weak D call: TRBD2 (7 bases). Germline CDR1 reads SQVTM; CDR2 reads ANQGSEA. The CDR3 totals 14 residues. Trimming left V 6 bases short and J 7 bases short, with 18 bases between. In nucleotides, the CDR3 is TGCAGCGTGTGGGGGGGCGCGACCGGCGGGGAGCTGTTTTTT. Encoded protein: CSVWGGATGGELFF.

The sample holds many counts of this clonotype. At one end the junction does not follow the germline gene, possibly because of a read error. The chain carries TRBV3-1 and TRBJ2-3; no firm D call. Per the germline V gene, CDR1 is LGHDT and CDR2 is YNNKEL (reference sequence). CDR3 length: 13 residues. The CDR3 here is CASSLTGTDTQYF. DNA of the CDR3: TGCGCCAGCAGCCTAACTGGGACAGATACGCAGTATTTT.

This clonotype was seen many times. V and J are TRBV20-1 and TRBJ2-7, with D tentatively TRBD1 (6 bases). The V end was cut by 4 bases, the J end by 6 bases, with 13 bases between. The CDR3 length is 12 residues. Germline lookup yields CDR1 DFQATT and CDR2 SNEGSKA (reference sequence). CDR3 coding DNA: TGCAGTGCTACCGGACAGTCGGCCGAGCAGTACTTC. Protein product: CSATGQSAEQYF.

This clonotype has at least ten counts. This rearrangement joins TRBV2 to TRBJ2-1; 8 bases map to TRBD1. J was trimmed by 9 bases and V by 6 bases; bases with no gene match: 10. The V gene's germline CDR1 is SNHLY and CDR2 FYNNEI. The CDR3 has 14 amino acids. The CDR3 DNA reads as TGTGCCAGCAGGCGCGATGGACAGGGCCGTGAGCAGTTCTTC. As protein: CASRRDGQGREQFF.

A note on this clonotype: A far larger clone is one base from this, pointing to a likely read error. V usage is TRBV11-3 and J usage is TRBJ2-3, with TRBD2 matching 9 bases. Judging by the DNA end, TRBJ2-7 fits better; the J call may be wrong. Germline V CDR1 and CDR2: SGHNT, YENEEA. The CDR3 spans 14 residues. The CDR3: CASSSRGGLNEQYF. CDR3 in DNA: TGTGCCAGCAGCTCGCGGGGGGGCCTTAATGAGCAGTACTTC.

This clonotype was recorded at least ten times. The rearrangement uses TRBV12-3 or TRBV12-4 and TRBJ1-4; D is unclear. The V end lost 6 bases, the J end lost 0 bases, and 17 bases lay between the germline ends. This CDR3 region has 17 residues. CDR3 amino acids: CASSPPYTLPTNEKLFF. For the CDR3, the DNA is TGTGCCAGCAGCCCCCCGTATACCCTGCCAACTAATGAAAAACTGTTTTTT.